This entry is about one T cell receptor (beta chain). The antigen is not known. This sample was taken from a study of CD8 T cells in Susac syndrome. At the level of the study: The Susac syndrome patients were therapy-naive, on corticosteroids, or on intravenous immunoglobulin alone at blood draw. Study-level points and caveats: An acknowledgment was made by the study that its TCR sequencing and HLA analysis involved relatively few individuals.

CD8+ and CD4+ T cells taken from blood had their TCR beta sequenced. This CDR3 has 14 amino acids. V was trimmed by 6 bases and J by 0 bases, leaving 13 bases between them. Germline V gene data show CDR1 as SQVTM and CDR2 as ANQGSEA. RNA totalling about 0.45 to 1 ug underwent reverse transcription with random hexamers. TCRdb independently ran MiXCR on the immunoSEQ multiplex PCR reads; one entry per CDR3 protein. The repertoire includes some 130,000 distinct CDR3 sequences, 85% to 95% of them detected once, and roughly 0.2% sits in the top ten. Sequencing input: CD8+ T cells from PBMCs. The gene calls are TRBV29-1 and TRBJ2-3, with a weak D call TRBD2 (5 bases). This clonotype was sampled from a human donor with Susac syndrome. CDR3 sequence: CSVTDYSSTDTQYF. The DNA of the CDR3 is TGCAGCGTCACTGACTATTCGAGCACAGATACGCAGTATTTT.